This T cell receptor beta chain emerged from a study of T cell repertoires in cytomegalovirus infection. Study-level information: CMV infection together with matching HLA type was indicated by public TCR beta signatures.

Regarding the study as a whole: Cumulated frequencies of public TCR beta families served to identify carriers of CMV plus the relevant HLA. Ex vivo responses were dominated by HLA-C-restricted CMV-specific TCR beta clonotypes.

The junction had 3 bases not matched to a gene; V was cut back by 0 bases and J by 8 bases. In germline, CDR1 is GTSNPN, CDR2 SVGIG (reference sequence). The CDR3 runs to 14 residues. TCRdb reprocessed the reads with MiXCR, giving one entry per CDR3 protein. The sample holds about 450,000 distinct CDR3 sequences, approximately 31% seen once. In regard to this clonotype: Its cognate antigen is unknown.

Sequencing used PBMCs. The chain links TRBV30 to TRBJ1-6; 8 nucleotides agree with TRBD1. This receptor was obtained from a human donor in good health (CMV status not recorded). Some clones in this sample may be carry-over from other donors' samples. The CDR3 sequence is CAWSVGQGYSPLHF. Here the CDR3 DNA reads TGTGCCTGGAGTGTAGGACAGGGCTATTCACCCCTCCACTTT.